This T cell receptor (beta chain) was recovered during a study of blood T cell repertoires in COVID-19 (dated by TCRdb to 2018 to 2021). About the investigation overall: The collaborator samples originated in the United States, Italy and Spain and spanned the acute and convalescent phases of COVID-19. The material from the prospective study consisted of cDNA or gDNA derived from T cells, B-cell-depleted T cells, or PBMCs. Deeply sampled blood TCRbeta repertoires from subjects exposed to, actively infected with, or recovered from COVID-19 were included in the dataset. The repertoires were released in a freely available public database meant as a resource for research on the immune response to SARS-CoV-2. Samples came from the ongoing ImmuneRACE study (first 160 participants) plus 1,254 subjects from 6 global collaborators. The sample metadata nearly always contained a de-identified subject ID, COVID-19 status, age in years and sex. Where available, HLA class I and class II types were obtained from metadata supplied by the sample provider rather than from assay-based typing.

The immunoSEQ Assay, a bias-controlled multiplex PCR, was used to amplify TCRbeta CDR3 regions from genomic DNA. The published analysis was carried out like this. Nucleated cell counts per sample were estimated from amplification of reference gene primers within the assay. To quantify the absolute abundance of each unique TCRbeta CDR3 rearrangement, sequence reads were collapsed and filtered. For each sample, productive Simpson clonality was calculated as the square root of Simpson's diversity index over productive rearrangements. The table was pulled from immuneACCESS by TCRdb, which kept in-frame rearrangements only. Such tables lose some clones; where checked, under half of the loss comes from unresolved V genes, and the rest has no known cause. V, J and clone size are those of that table, while D and trimming were read from the DNA. This sample lists approximately 490,000 clones; more than 85% were detected once. Of the sample, roughly 8.5% falls within the top ten clones.

Results the study describes overall, beyond this receptor: Clinical and demographic metadata were provided uncurated, with the amount varying by source and participant.

Participants in the prospective study were enrolled through a virtual design, were aged about 18 to 90 years, and lived in 24 United States geographic areas. Cohort assignment in the prospective study relied on participant-reported clinical history from a screening survey and a study questionnaire. Recovered participants in ImmuneRACE Cohort 3 were defined by two consecutive negative NP/OP PCR tests, clearance by a healthcare professional, or resolution of symptoms. In the prospective study, mobile phlebotomists collected whole blood, serum and a nasopharyngeal or oropharyngeal swab from each participant. Participants in the prospective study had the option to provide additional blood draws and questionnaires over a roughly 2-month period. Blood samples from the prospective study were shipped frozen or at room temperature prior to DNA extraction. The germline V gene (reference sequence) gives CDR1 as LNHDA and CDR2 as SQIVND. V ends up 3 bases short and J 5 bases short, with an unmatched junction base count of 9. Reading from cysteine to phenylalanine, the CDR3 counts 15 amino acids. CDR3 DNA is the only sequence kept; it has 45 bases, read in frame from the first base.

Details on this clone: Its antigen has not been determined. No per-base quality is available; no much larger clone lies one base away.

The chain is assembled from TRBV19 and TRBJ2-7, with 8 bases aligning to TRBD2. Sequencing input: PBMCs or T cells enriched from blood (not recorded which). The TCR sequence derives from a woman aged 55-70 years who had recovered from COVID-19. The CDR3 protein sequence reads: CASSIRIAGTHEQYF. The base sequence is TGTGCCAGTAGTATTCGGATAGCGGGGACCCACGAGCAGTACTTC.